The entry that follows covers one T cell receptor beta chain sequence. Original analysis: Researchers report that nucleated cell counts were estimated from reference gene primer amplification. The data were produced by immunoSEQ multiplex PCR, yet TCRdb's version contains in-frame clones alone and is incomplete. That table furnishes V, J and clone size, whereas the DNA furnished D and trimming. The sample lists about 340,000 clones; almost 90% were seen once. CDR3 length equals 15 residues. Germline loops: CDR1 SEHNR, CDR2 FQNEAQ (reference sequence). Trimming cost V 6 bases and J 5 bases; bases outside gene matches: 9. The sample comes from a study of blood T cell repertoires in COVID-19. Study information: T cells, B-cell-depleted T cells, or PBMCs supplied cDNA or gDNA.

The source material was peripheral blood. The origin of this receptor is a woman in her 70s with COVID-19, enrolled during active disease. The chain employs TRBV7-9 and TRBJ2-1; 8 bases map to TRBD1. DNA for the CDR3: TGTGCCAGCAGTTTCGGACAGGGCCCAAACAATGAGCAGTTCTTC. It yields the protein CASSFGQGPNNEQFF.